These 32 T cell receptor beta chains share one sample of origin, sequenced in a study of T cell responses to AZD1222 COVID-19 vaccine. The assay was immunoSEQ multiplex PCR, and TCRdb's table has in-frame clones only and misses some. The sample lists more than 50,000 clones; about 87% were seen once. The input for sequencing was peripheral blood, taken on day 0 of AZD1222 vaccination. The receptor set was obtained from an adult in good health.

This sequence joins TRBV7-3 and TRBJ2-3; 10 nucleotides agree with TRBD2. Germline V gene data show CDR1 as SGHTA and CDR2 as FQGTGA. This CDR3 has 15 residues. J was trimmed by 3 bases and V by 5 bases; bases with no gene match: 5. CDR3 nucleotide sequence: TGTGCCAGCAGCGTAGCGGGGGGACTAACAGATACGCAGTATTTT. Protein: CASSVAGGLTDTQYF.

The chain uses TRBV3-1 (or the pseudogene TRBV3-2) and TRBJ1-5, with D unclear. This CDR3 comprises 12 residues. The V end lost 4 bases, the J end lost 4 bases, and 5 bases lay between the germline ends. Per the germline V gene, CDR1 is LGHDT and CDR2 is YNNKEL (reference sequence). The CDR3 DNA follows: TGTGCCAGCAGCCGTCTGAATCAGCCCCAGCATTTT. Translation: CASSRLNQPQHF.

CDR3 DNA sequence: TGTGCCAGCAGTAGACAGGGGGCTGTGAACACTGAAGCTTTCTTT. Translated, it gives CASSRQGAVNTEAFF. J is TRBJ1-1 and V is TRBV6-5; 10 bases map to TRBD1. The V gene's germline CDR1 is MNHEY and CDR2 SVGAGI. CDR3 length equals 15 residues. Germline trimming cut 5 bases from V and 0 bases from J; bases unmatched to any gene: 3.

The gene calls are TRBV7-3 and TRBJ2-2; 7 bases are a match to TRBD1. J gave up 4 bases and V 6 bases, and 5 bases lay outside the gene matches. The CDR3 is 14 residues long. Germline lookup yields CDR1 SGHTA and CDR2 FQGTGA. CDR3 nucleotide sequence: TGTGCCAGCAGGACACAGGGGTCCACCGGGGAGCTGTTTTTT. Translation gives CASRTQGSTGELFF. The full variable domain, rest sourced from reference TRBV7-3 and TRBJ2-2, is GAGVSQTPSNKVTEKGKYVELRCDPISGHTALYWYRQSLGQGPEFLIYFQGTGAADDSGLPNDRFFAVRPEGSVSTLKIQRTERGDSAVYLCASRTQGSTGELFFGEGSRLTVL.

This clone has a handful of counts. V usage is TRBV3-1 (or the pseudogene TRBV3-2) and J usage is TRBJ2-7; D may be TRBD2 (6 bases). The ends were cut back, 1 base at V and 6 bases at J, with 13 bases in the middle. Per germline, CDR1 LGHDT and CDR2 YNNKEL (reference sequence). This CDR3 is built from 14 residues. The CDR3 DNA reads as TGTGCCAGCAGCCAAGTGTCGGGGGAACCCGAGCAGTACTTC. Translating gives CASSQVSGEPEQYF.

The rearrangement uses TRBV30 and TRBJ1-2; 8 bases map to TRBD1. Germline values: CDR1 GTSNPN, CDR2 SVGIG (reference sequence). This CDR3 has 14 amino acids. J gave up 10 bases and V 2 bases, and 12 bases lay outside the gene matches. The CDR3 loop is CAWSHGWTGKDYTF. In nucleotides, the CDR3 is TGTGCCTGGAGTCACGGATGGACAGGGAAGGACTACACCTTC.

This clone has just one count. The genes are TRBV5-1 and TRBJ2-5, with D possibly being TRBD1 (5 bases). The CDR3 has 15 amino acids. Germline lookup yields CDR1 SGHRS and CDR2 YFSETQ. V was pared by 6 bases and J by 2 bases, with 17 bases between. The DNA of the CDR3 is TGCGCCAGCACCCTCCTCCCGCGGACACAAGAGACCCAGTACTTC. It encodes CASTLLPRTQETQYF. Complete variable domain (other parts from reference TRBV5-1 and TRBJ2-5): KAGVTQTPRYLIKTRGQQVTLSCSPISGHRSVSWYQQTPGQGLQFLFEYFSETQRNKGNFPGRFSGRQFSNSRSEMNVSTLELGDSALYLCASTLLPRTQETQYFGPGTRLLVL.

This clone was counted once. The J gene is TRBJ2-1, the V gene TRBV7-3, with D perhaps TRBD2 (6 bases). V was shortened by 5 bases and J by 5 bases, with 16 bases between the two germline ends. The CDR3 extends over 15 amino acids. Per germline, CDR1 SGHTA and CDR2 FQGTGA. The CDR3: CASSLSASVNNEQFF. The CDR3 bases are TGTGCCAGCAGCCTATCCGCTAGCGTTAACAATGAGCAGTTCTTC.

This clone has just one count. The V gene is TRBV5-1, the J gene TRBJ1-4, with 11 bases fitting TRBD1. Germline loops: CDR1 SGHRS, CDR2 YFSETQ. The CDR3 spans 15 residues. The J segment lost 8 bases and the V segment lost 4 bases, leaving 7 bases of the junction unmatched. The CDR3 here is CASSISGTGGEKLFF. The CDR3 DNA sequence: TGCGCCAGCAGCATATCCGGGACAGGGGGAGAAAAACTGTTTTTT.

As DNA, the CDR3 is TGTGCCAGCAGTTACTCGAGCAGGGTGGGTGAAAAACTGTTTTTT. Translating it yields CASSYSSRVGEKLFF. The chain has TRBV6-5 and TRBJ1-4; maybe TRBD1 (5 bases). This CDR3 has 15 residues. From germline, CDR1 is MNHEY and CDR2 SVGAGI. V was shortened by 0 bases and J by 7 bases, with 12 bases between the two germline ends.

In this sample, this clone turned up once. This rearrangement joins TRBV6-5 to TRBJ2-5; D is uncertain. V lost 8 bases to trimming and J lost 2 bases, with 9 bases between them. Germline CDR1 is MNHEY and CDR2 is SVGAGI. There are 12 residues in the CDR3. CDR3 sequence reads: CASRNPQETQYF. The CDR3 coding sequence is TGTGCCAGCCGAAACCCACAAGAGACCCAGTACTTC.

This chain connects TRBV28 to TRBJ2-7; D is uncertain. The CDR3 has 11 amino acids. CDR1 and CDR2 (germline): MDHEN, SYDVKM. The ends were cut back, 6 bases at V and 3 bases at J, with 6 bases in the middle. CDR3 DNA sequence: TGTGCCAGCAGGGCCCACTACGAGCAGTACTTC. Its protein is CASRAHYEQYF.

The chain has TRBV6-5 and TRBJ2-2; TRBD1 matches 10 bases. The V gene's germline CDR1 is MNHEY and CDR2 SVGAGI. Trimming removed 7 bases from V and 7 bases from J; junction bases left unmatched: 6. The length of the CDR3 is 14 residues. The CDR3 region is CASKTGGAGGELFF. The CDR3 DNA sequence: TGTGCCAGCAAGACAGGGGGCGCAGGCGGGGAGCTGTTTTTT.

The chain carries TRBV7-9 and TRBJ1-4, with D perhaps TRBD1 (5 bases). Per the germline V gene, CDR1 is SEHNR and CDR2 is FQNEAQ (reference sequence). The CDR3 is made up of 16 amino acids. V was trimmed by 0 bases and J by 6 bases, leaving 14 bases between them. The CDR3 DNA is TGTGCCAGCAGCTTAGCAGCGGCAGGGCAAGATGAAAAACTGTTTTTT. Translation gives CASSLAAAGQDEKLFF.

CDR3: CASSQGEPPVEKLFF. The CDR3 DNA follows: TGTGCCAGCAGCCAAGGGGAACCTCCGGTGGAAAAACTGTTTTTT. The J gene is TRBJ1-4, the V gene TRBV14, with D hard to call. The germline V and J ends were trimmed by 1 base and 8 bases, with 14 bases remaining between them. Germline CDR1 reads SGHDN; CDR2 reads FVKESK. This CDR3 has 15 amino acids.

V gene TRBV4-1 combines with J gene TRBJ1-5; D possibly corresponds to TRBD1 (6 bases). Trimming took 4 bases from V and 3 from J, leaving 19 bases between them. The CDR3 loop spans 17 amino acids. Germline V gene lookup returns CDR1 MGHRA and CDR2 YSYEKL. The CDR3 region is CASSLQGIRINNQPQHF. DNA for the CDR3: TGCGCCAGCAGCCTCCAGGGGATTAGGATAAACAATCAGCCCCAGCATTTT.

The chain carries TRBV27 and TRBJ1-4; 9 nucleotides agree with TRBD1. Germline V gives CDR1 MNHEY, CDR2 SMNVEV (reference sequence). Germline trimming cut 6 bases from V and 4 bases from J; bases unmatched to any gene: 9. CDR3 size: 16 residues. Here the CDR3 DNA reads TGTGCCAGCAGAATACAGGGGGCTGCGGGTAATGAAAAACTGTTTTTT. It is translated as CASRIQGAAGNEKLFF.

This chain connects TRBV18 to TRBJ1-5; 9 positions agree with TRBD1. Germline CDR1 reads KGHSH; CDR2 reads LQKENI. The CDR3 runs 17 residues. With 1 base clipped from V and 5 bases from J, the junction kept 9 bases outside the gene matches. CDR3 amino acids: CASSPRSTTGGYQPQHF. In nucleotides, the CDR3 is TGTGCCAGCTCACCACGATCTACGACAGGGGGATATCAGCCCCAGCATTTT.

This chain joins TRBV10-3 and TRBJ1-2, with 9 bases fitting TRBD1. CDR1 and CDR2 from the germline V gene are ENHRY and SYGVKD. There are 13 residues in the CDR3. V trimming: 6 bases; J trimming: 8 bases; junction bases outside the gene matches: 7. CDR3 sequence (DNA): TGTGCCATCAGCCGACAGGGGGAGGAAGGCTACACCTTC. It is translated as CAISRQGEEGYTF.

CDR3 DNA: TGTGCCAGCAGCGATCAGGGCAATCAGCCCCAGCATTTT. It codes for CASSDQGNQPQHF. V and J are TRBV3-1 (or the pseudogene TRBV3-2) and TRBJ1-5; D gene unclear. The V gene lost 5 bases and the J gene lost 2 bases, with 7 bases spanning the gap. The CDR3 totals 13 residues. Per germline, CDR1 LGHDT and CDR2 YNNKEL (reference sequence).

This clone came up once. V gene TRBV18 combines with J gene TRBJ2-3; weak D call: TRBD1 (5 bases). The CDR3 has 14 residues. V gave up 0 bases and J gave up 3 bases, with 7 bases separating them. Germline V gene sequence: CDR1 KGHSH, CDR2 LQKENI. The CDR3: CASSPPAGTDTQYF. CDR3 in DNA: TGTGCCAGCTCACCACCGGCAGGGACAGATACGCAGTATTTT.

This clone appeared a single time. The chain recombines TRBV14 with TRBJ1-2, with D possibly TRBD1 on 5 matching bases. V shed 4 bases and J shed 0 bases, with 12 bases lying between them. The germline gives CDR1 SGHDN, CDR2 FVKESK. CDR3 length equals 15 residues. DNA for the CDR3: TGTGCCAGCAGCCGGGGGGGGACTGCTAACTATGGCTACACCTTC. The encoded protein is CASSRGGTANYGYTF.

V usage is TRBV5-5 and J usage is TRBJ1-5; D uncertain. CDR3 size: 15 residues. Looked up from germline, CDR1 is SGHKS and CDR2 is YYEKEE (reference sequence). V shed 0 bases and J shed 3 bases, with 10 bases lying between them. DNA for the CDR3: TGTGCCAGCAGCTTGGCTGTGGGGAACAATCAGCCCCAGCATTTT. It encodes CASSLAVGNNQPQHF.

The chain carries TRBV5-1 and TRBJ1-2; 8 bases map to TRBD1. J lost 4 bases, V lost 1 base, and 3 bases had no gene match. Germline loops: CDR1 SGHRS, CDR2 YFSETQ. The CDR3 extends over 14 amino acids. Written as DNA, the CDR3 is TGCGCCAGCAGCTTGACAGGGGGTGTCTATGGCTACACCTTC. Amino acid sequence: CASSLTGGVYGYTF.

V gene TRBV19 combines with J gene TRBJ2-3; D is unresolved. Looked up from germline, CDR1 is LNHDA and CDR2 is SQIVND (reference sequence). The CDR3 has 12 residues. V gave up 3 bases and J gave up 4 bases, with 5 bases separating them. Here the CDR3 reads CASSIQSDTQYF. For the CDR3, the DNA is TGTGCCAGTAGTATTCAGTCAGATACGCAGTATTTT.

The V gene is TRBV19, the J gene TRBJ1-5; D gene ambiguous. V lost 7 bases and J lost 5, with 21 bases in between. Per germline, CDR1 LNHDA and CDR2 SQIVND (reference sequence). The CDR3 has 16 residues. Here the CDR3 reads CASTLRVKGTDQPQHF. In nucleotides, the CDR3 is TGTGCCAGTACCCTTCGGGTCAAGGGTACGGATCAGCCCCAGCATTTT.

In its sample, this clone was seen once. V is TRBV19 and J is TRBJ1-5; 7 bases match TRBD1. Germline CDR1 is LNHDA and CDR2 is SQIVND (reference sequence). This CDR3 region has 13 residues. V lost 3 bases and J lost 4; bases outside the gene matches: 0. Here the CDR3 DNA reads TGTGCCAGTAGTATGACAGGGAATCAGCCCCAGCATTTT. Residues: CASSMTGNQPQHF.

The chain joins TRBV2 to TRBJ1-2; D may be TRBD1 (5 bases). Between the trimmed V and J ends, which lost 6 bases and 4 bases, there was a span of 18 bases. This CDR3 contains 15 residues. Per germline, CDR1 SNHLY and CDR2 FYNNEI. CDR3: CASRRSGQSLYGYTF. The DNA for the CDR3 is TGTGCCAGCAGGAGGTCGGGGCAGAGCCTCTATGGCTACACCTTC.

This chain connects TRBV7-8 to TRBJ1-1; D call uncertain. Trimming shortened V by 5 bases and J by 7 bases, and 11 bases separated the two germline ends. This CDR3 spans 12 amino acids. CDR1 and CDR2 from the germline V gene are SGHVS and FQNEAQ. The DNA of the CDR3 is TGTGCCAGCAGCCCGCGGAAAAGTGAAGCTTTCTTT. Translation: CASSPRKSEAFF. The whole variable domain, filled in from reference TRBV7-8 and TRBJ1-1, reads GAGVSQSPRYKVAKRGQDVALRCDPISGHVSLFWYQQALGQGPEFLTYFQNEAQLDKSGLPSDRFFAERPEGSVSTLKIQRTQQEDSAVYLCASSPRKSEAFFGQGTRLTVV.

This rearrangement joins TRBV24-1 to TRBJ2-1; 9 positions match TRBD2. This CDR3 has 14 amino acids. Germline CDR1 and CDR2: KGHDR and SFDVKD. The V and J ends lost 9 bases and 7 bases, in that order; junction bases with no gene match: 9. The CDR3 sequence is CATGSGGRSNEQFF. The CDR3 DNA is TGTGCCACCGGAAGCGGGGGGCGATCGAATGAGCAGTTCTTC.

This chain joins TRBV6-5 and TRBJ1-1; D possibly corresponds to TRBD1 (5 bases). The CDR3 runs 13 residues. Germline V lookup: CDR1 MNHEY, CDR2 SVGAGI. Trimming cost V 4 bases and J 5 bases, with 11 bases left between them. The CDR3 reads CASSLGVRTEAFF. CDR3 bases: TGTGCCAGCAGTTTAGGGGTACGAACTGAAGCTTTCTTT.

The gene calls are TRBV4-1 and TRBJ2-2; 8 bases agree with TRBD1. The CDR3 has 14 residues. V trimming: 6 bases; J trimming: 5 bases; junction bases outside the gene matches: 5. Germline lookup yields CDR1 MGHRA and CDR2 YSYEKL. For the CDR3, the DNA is TGCGCCAGCAGACAGGGGGTAGTAACCGGGGAGCTGTTTTTT. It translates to CASRQGVVTGELFF.